The present T cell receptor (beta chain) was sequenced within a study of Graves' ophthalmopathy and Graves' hyperthyroidism. The overall study: Samples of peripheral blood were obtained at initial diagnosis, prior to treatment of any kind. Study outcomes and limitations: Most thyroid clonotypes expanded beyond 0.001 frequency were also found in blood.

To note about this clonotype: Its target is not known. A much larger clone sits a single nucleotide away, making a read error possible.

The authors diagnosed from clinical symptoms, serum thyroxine, TRAb, thyroid ultrasound and orbital computed tomography. PBMCs came from more than 8 ml of fresh peripheral blood. The V end was cut by 7 bases, the J end by 0 bases, with 15 bases between. CDR1 and CDR2 (germline): LNHDA, SQIVND (reference sequence). This CDR3 contains 15 residues. TCR beta CDR3 regions were amplified from RNA transcripts. In the first round, RT-PCR was carried out with HTBI primers, and a multiplex PCR formed the second round. TCRdb fed the multiplex PCR reads into MiXCR, producing one record per CDR3 protein. The sample lists about 740,000 distinct CDR3 sequences; 40% were seen once.

The sample comprised peripheral blood. This chain connects TRBV19 to TRBJ1-1; D ambiguous. This clonotype originated in an adult man with Graves' ophthalmopathy. The DNA for the CDR3 is TGTGCCAGTATGGTCGGTGGCAGAATGAACACTGAAGCTTTCTTT. Its protein product is CASMVGGRMNTEAFF.